Each of the 14 T cell receptor beta chains below was sequenced from the same sample in a study of prognosis after radiotherapy for stage I lung cancer. Multiplex PCR, run in two rounds, amplified TCR beta CDR3 from genomic DNA. Every TRBV and TRBJ gene had its own specific primer in first-round PCR. TCRdb recomputed calls from the multiplex PCR reads with MiXCR, one row per CDR3 protein. The table records 15,000 to 20,000 distinct CDR3 sequences, approximately 31% of them present only once. Sequencing was performed on PBMCs, taken before or after stereotactic body radiation therapy (not recorded which). These receptors all stem from a donor over 45 with non-small cell lung cancer.

This clonotype was seen many times. This sequence joins TRBV19 and TRBJ2-1; D unresolved. Trimming pared 9 bases from V and 3 bases from J, leaving 9 bases between. Germline CDR1 LNHDA, CDR2 SQIVND (reference sequence). This CDR3 contains 12 residues. CDR3 residues: CARRRYYNEQFF. CDR3 bases: TGTGCCAGAAGACGGTACTACAATGAGCAGTTCTTC.

The genes are TRBV6-5 and TRBJ2-7, with D uncertain. The V end lost 0 bases, the J end lost 13 bases, and 19 bases lay between the germline ends. Germline V gives CDR1 MNHEY, CDR2 SVGAGI. The CDR3 contains 14 residues. The CDR3 DNA reads TGTGCCAGCAGTTACTCGGAGTTTACCTACGAGTATTACTTC. This encodes CASSYSEFTYEYYF.

There are many counts of this clonotype. This chain joins TRBV6-9 and TRBJ1-2, with D perhaps TRBD1 (6 bases). This CDR3 spans 14 amino acids. The V gene's germline CDR1 is MNHGY and CDR2 SVAAGI. Trimming shortened V by 4 bases and J by 4 bases, and 13 bases separated the two germline ends. CDR3 sequence reads: CASSSSGAGYGYTF. The CDR3 DNA reads as TGTGCCAGCAGTTCATCAGGGGCGGGCTATGGCTACACCTTC.

About this clonotype itself: This is likely an artifact of a read error, given a far larger clone one base away. The J gene is TRBJ1-4, the V gene TRBV5-1; TRBD1 is a possible D gene (5 bases). The J call may be incorrect, as the DNA end agrees better with TRBJ1-6. The CDR3 totals 16 residues. Germline-derived CDR1 and CDR2 are SGHRS and YFSETQ. The CDR3 DNA is TGCGCCAGCAGCTTGGGGGCGGCAGGGAATAATCCACCCCTCCACTTT. It encodes CASSLGAAGNNPPLHF.

A remark on this clonotype: An end of the junction differs from the germline gene, which may be a read error. The V and J genes are TRBV28 and TRBJ1-6; the D gene is possibly TRBD1 (5 bases). The CDR3 runs to 13 residues. Germline CDR1 is MDHEN and CDR2 is SYDVKM. DNA for the CDR3: TGTGCCGGTAGGGGCTCATATAATTCACCCTTCCACTTT. Translating it yields CAGRGSYNSPFHF.

This clonotype was seen at least ten times. The genes are TRBV2 and TRBJ2-7, with TRBD1 matching 7 bases. Trimming cost V 6 bases and J 6 bases; bases outside gene matches: 11. Germline V CDR1 and CDR2: SNHLY, FYNNEI. This CDR3 contains 14 residues. The CDR3 DNA reads TGTGCCAGCAGGAACCGACAGGGTACCTCCGAGCAGTACTTC. Translated, it gives CASRNRQGTSEQYF.

On this clonotype: A much larger clonotype is one base distant, so this may be a read error. This chain uses TRBV6-2 or TRBV6-3 with TRBJ2-4, with D possibly TRBD1 on 6 matching bases. CDR3 size: 16 residues. V lost 6 bases to trimming and J lost 2 bases, with 17 bases between them. Germline V gene data show CDR1 as MNHEY and CDR2 as SVGEGT. The CDR3 sequence: CASSSTGMSSKNIQYF. The CDR3 bases are TGTGCCAGCAGCTCAACAGGGATGTCTTCCAAAAACATTCAGTACTTC.

This clonotype showed up many times. The chain has TRBV7-2 and TRBJ2-5, with D tentatively TRBD2 (6 bases). There are 16 residues in the CDR3. V lost 3 bases and J 2 bases, leaving 16 bases between the germline ends. Germline CDR1 SGHTA, CDR2 FQGNSA. The DNA for the CDR3 is TGTGCCAGCAGCTTGTTTGGATTAGCGGCTCAAGAGACCCAGTACTTC. As protein: CASSLFGLAAQETQYF.

This clonotype has at least ten counts. The chain is built from TRBV7-7 and TRBJ2-2; no definite D call. CDR1 is SSHAT, CDR2 FNYEAQ, per germline (reference sequence). V was trimmed by 2 bases and J by 6 bases, leaving 7 bases between them. CDR3 length: 13 amino acids. The CDR3 DNA reads as TGTGCCAGCAGCTTATCTCTTTCCGGGGAGCTGTTTTTT. Amino acids: CASSLSLSGELFF. The full variable domain, completed using reference TRBV7-7 and TRBJ2-2, is GAGVSQSPRYKVTKRGQDVTLRCDPISSHATLYWYQQALGQGPEFLTYFNYEAQPDKSGLPSDRFSAERPEGSISTLTIQRTEQRDSAMYRCASSLSLSGELFFGEGSRLTVL.

This clonotype showed up many times. The V call is TRBV19, the J call TRBJ1-1, with D maybe TRBD1 (5 bases). CDR3 size: 17 residues. Per the germline V gene, CDR1 is LNHDA and CDR2 is SQIVND (reference sequence). The ends were cut back, 5 bases at V and 1 base at J, with 20 bases in the middle. The chain's CDR3 is CASSSLLSTVTNTEAFF. The CDR3 DNA reads TGTGCCAGTAGTTCGCTCTTGTCGACAGTAACGAACACTGAAGCTTTCTTT.

This clonotype counts as medium-sized. This CDR3 reads CASSMTPGQKQGANVLTF. The CDR3 DNA is TGCGCCAGCAGTATGACACCGGGACAGAAACAAGGGGCCAACGTCCTGACTTTC. The chain links TRBV5-1 to TRBJ2-6; TRBD1 matches 7 bases. This CDR3 has 18 amino acids. Germline V lookup: CDR1 SGHRS, CDR2 YFSETQ. V shed 5 bases, J shed 4 bases, and the junction held 15 bases outside the gene matches. The full variable domain, its missing parts supplied by reference TRBV5-1 and TRBJ2-6, is KAGVTQTPRYLIKTRGQQVTLSCSPISGHRSVSWYQQTPGQGLQFLFEYFSETQRNKGNFPGRFSGRQFSNSRSEMNVSTLELGDSALYLCASSMTPGQKQGANVLTFGAGSRLTVL.

This clonotype is categorized as medium-sized (0.01 to 0.1%). The V and J genes are TRBV20-1 and TRBJ1-2; D ambiguous. The V and J ends lost 5 bases and 0 bases respectively, with 16 bases between them. CDR1 is DFQATT, CDR2 SNEGSKA, per germline (reference sequence). This CDR3 is built from 15 residues. CDR3 DNA: TGCAGTGCTCGCGGTTACACGGAAGCTAACTATGGCTACACCTTC. Encoded protein: CSARGYTEANYGYTF.

This clonotype showed up many times. A much larger clonotype is one base distant, so this may be a read error. CDR3 in DNA: TGTGCCTGGGAGTCCGGGACAGGGTGCTCCAATGAGCAGTTCTTC. Protein product: CAWESGTGCSNEQFF. The rearrangement links TRBV30 to TRBJ2-1; 9 nucleotides agree with TRBD1. The trim removed 5 bases at V and 6 bases at J, leaving 11 bases unmatched. Germline values: CDR1 GTSNPN, CDR2 SVGIG (reference sequence). The length of the CDR3 is 15 residues.

This clonotype showed up many times. The rearrangement joins TRBV28 to TRBJ1-1; D is uncertain. The CDR3 has 14 residues. Trimming left V 5 bases short and J 0 bases short, with 10 bases between. Germline CDR1 reads MDHEN; CDR2 reads SYDVKM. The DNA of the CDR3 is TGTGCCAGCAGTATAATTCAGTTGAACACTGAAGCTTTCTTT. Translated: CASSIIQLNTEAFF.